This TCR beta chain came from a study of CD8+ T cells in alopecia areata. For the study at large: Oral tofacitinib, 5 to 10 mg twice daily, was given in an open-label trial.

Sequencing used cDNA as its template, made by extracting RNA and reverse transcribing it. Sequenced by immunoSEQ multiplex PCR; TCRdb stores in-frame clones only, minus some. The data show about 90,000 clones, with 44% seen just once and around 18% held by the top ten. V lost 5 bases, J lost 1 base, and 6 bases stayed unmatched. The CDR3 contains 15 residues. In germline, CDR1 is SGHTA, CDR2 FQGNSA. Regarding the study as a whole: Tofacitinib significantly decreased scalp clonality and expanded CD8+ clones among top 100.

Indicated treatment: oral pan-JAK inhibitor, 5-10 mg twice daily. This clone was seen only a few times. The antigen remains undetermined. This TCR was sampled from a human donor with alopecia areata. V is TRBV7-2 and J is TRBJ2-7; the match to TRBD1 covers 9 bases. Source: CD8+ T cells sorted from blood, taken at week 24, from a patient treated with tofacitinib. In nucleotides, the CDR3 is TGTGCCAGCAGCCTTACAGGGGGCTTTTCCTACGAGCAGTACTTC. Protein product: CASSLTGGFSYEQYF.